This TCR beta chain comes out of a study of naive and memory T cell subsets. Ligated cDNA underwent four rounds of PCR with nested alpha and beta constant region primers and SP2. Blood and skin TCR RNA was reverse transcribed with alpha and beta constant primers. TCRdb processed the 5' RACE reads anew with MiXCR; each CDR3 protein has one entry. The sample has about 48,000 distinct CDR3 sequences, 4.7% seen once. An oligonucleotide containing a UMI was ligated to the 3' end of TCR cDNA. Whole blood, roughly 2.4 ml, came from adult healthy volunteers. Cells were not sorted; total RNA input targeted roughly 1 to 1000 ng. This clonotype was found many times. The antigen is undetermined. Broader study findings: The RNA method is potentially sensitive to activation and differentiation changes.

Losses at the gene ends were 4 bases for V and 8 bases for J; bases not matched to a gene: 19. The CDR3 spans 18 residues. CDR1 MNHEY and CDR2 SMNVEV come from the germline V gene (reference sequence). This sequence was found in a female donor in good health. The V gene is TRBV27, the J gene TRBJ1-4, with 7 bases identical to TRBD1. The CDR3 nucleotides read TGTGCCAGCAGTTCCAGGGGGTTTCGGCCAGGGGAAAAAGAAAAACTGTTTTTT. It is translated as CASSSRGFRPGEKEKLFF. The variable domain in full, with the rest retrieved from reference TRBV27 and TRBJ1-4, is EAQVTQNPRYLITVTGKKLTVTCSQNMNHEYMSWYRQDPGLGLRQIYYSMNVEVTDKGDVPEGYKVSRKEKRNFPLILESPSPNQTSLYFCASSSRGFRPGEKEKLFFGSGTQLSVL.